This T cell receptor beta chain was profiled in a study of blood T cells in healthy people across ages. Regarding the study as a whole: With donor CMV status unknown, expanded clonotype changes were possibly confounded. In long-lived donors, naive CD4+ cell counts and diversity exceeded those of aged donors. Getting older went along with TCR beta diversity per million T cells dropping roughly linearly.

Next came a second PCR, run for roughly 7 to 12 cycles, which used a sample-barcoded 5' primer along with a J-beta primer mix. Each CDR3 protein gets one entry after TCRdb re-called the 5' RACE reads with MiXCR. The sample has around 1,500,000 distinct CDR3 sequences, around two fifths seen once. Germline V gene sequence: CDR1 SNHLY, CDR2 FYNNEI. V lost 3 bases to trimming and J lost 7 bases; unmatched junction nucleotides: 15. CDR3 length: 19 amino acids. This clonotype was detected once. Its antigen is not identified. What was sequenced was blood. The genes are TRBV2 and TRBJ2-1; 13 nucleotides match TRBD2. This TCR was recovered from a woman in her late teens or twenties in good health. Here the CDR3 reads CASSDRLKILAGGNNEQFF. As DNA, the CDR3 is TGTGCCAGCAGTGACAGATTAAAAATACTAGCGGGAGGGAATAATGAGCAGTTCTTC.